The 6 T cell receptor beta chains in this list originate from one sample, sequenced in a study of blood T cell repertoires in COVID-19. The method was immunoSEQ multiplex PCR; TCRdb's version includes in-frame clones alone and lacks a portion of them. Of about 150,000 clones in the sample, 65% to 90% were seen once. Sequences were obtained from peripheral blood. These receptors were obtained from a woman in her sixties or seventies with COVID-19, enrolled during active disease.

J is TRBJ1-6 and V is TRBV19, with 9 bases identical to TRBD1. CDR1 LNHDA and CDR2 SQIVND come from the germline V gene (reference sequence). This CDR3 comprises 15 residues. V lost 5 bases and J lost 5; bases outside the gene matches: 4. In DNA form, the CDR3 reads TGTGCCAGTAGTCACCGGGACAGGGATAATTCACCCCTCCACTTT. Translated: CASSHRDRDNSPLHF. Together with reference TRBV19 and TRBJ1-6, the CDR3 gives the full variable domain: DGGITQSPKYLFRKEGQNVTLSCEQNLNHDAMYWYRQDPGQGLRLIYYSQIVNDFQKGDIAEGYSVSREKKESFPLTVTSAQKNPTAFYLCASSHRDRDNSPLHFGNGTRLTVT.

The rearrangement links TRBV6-5 to TRBJ1-5, with D possibly being TRBD1 (5 bases). Germline V gives CDR1 MNHEY, CDR2 SVGAGI. The CDR3 has 15 amino acids. Trimming pared 5 bases from V and 0 bases from J, leaving 11 bases between. The CDR3 DNA follows: TGTGCCAGCAGTCAGGACACCGCTAGCAATCAGCCCCAGCATTTT. Protein sequence: CASSQDTASNQPQHF.

This chain connects TRBV15 to TRBJ2-2; 7 bases match TRBD1. The CDR3 totals 17 residues. The J segment lost 0 bases and the V segment lost 3 bases, leaving 7 bases of the junction unmatched. Germline V gives CDR1 LNHNV, CDR2 YYDKDF (reference sequence). In DNA, the CDR3 is TGTGCCACCAGCAGGGAGCGAGGGACAGCGAACACCGGGGAGCTGTTTTTT. Protein: CATSRERGTANTGELFF. The full variable domain, with the rest looked up from reference TRBV15 and TRBJ2-2, is DAMVIQNPRYQVTQFGKPVTLSCSQTLNHNVMYWYQQKSSQAPKLLFHYYDKDFNNEADTPDNFQSRRPNTSFCFLDIRSPGLGDTAMYLCATSRERGTANTGELFFGEGSRLTVL.

J is TRBJ1-5 and V is TRBV19; 8 nucleotides agree with TRBD1. CDR3 length: 16 amino acids. V lost 1 base, J lost 4 bases, and 6 bases stayed unmatched. Germline-derived CDR1 and CDR2 are LNHDA and SQIVND (reference sequence). DNA for the CDR3: TGTGCCAGTAGTATAGGGGGAACAGGGGGAAATCAGCCCCAGCATTTT. It specifies CASSIGGTGGNQPQHF.

The chain joins TRBV6-5 to TRBJ1-5; TRBD1 aligns across 7 bases. Germline values: CDR1 MNHEY, CDR2 SVGAGI. This CDR3 has 15 residues. V gave up 8 bases and J gave up 2 bases; unmatched junction bases: 9. In DNA form, the CDR3 reads TGTGCCAGCCTTGACAGGGTAACTCGCAATCAGCCCCAGCATTTT. Translated: CASLDRVTRNQPQHF.

This chain uses TRBV11-2 with TRBJ2-3; D not certain. V was trimmed by 1 base and J by 4 bases, leaving 9 bases between them. Germline CDR1 and CDR2: SGHAT and FQNNGV. The CDR3 loop spans 14 amino acids. CDR3 protein: CASSLVGFADTQYF. Written as DNA, the CDR3 is TGTGCCAGCAGCTTAGTGGGCTTTGCAGATACGCAGTATTTT. The variable domain in full, with the rest retrieved from reference TRBV11-2 and TRBJ2-3, is EAGVAQSPRYKIIEKRQSVAFWCNPISGHATLYWYQQILGQGPKLLIQFQNNGVVDDSQLPKDRFSAERLKGVDSTLKIQPAKLEDSAVYLCASSLVGFADTQYFGPGTRLTVL.